The rows below give T cell receptor beta chains drawn from one sample of a study of shared clonotypes between healthy human individuals. TCRdb keeps only in-frame clones here, not all; method: immunoSEQ multiplex PCR. The sample consists of about 1 million clones, about 76% of them appearing once. The material sequenced was memory CD4+ T cells sorted from blood. The source is a man aged 18-30 years in good health. Each CDR3 is given with its conserved first and last residue. Fields, in order: J gene, clone size, V gene, D gene, CDR3 DNA, CDR3 protein. A D gene is named only where the DNA matches it firmly. A clone size is listed for some rows: how often the clone was seen (once, few, many), or a class if it is expanded.

j_gene: TRBJ2-3; abundance: few; v_gene: TRBV5-1; d_gene: TRBD2; CDR3nt: TGCGCCAGCAGCCTGGGATGGGGAGGGGCCCTTCCCGTCACAGATACGCAGTATTTT; CDR3aa: CASSLGWGGALPVTDTQYF
j_gene: TRBJ1-1; abundance: NA; v_gene: TRBV2; d_gene: TRBD1; CDR3nt: TGTGCCAGCAGGACAGGGGGCAACACTGAAGCTTTCTTT; CDR3aa: CASRTGGNTEAFF
j_gene: TRBJ2-1; abundance: NA; v_gene: TRBV5-4; d_gene: NA; CDR3nt: TGTGCCAGCAGCTTGGAGGGGGGGCCGAATGAGCAGTTCTTC; CDR3aa: CASSLEGGPNEQFF
j_gene: TRBJ2-5; abundance: NA; v_gene: TRBV10-3; d_gene: TRBD1; CDR3nt: TGTGCCATCAGGGACAGGGGAGAGACCCAGTACTTC; CDR3aa: CAIRDRGETQYF
j_gene: TRBJ1-2; abundance: once; v_gene: TRBV6-1; d_gene: NA; CDR3nt: TGTGCCAGCAGTGAAAATATTCGGGCAGTCTATGGCTACACCTTC; CDR3aa: CASSENIRAVYGYTF
j_gene: TRBJ2-1; abundance: NA; v_gene: TRBV30; d_gene: TRBD2; CDR3nt: TGTGCCTGGACCCCTGTCGGACTAGCGAAGGATGAGCAGTTCTTC; CDR3aa: CAWTPVGLAKDEQFF
j_gene: TRBJ2-3; abundance: NA; v_gene: TRBV5-1; d_gene: NA; CDR3nt: TGCGCCAGCGGGTCCATGGGGGTAGGCACAGATACGCAGTATTTT; CDR3aa: CASGSMGVGTDTQYF
j_gene: TRBJ2-2; abundance: NA; v_gene: TRBV5-1; d_gene: TRBD1; CDR3nt: TGCGCCAGCAGCCTCCGAGGCAGGGGGCAAATCGGGGAGCTGTTTTTT; CDR3aa: CASSLRGRGQIGELFF
j_gene: TRBJ2-7; abundance: NA; v_gene: TRBV20-1; d_gene: NA; CDR3nt: TGCAGTGCTACGCCGGATTACGAGCAGTACTTC; CDR3aa: CSATPDYEQYF
j_gene: TRBJ2-3; abundance: NA; v_gene: TRBV15; d_gene: NA; CDR3nt: TGTGCCACCAGCCCCCCGGGTAGCGGCACAGATACGCAGTATTTT; CDR3aa: CATSPPGSGTDTQYF
j_gene: TRBJ2-5; abundance: NA; v_gene: TRBV29-1; d_gene: NA; CDR3nt: TGCAGCGTTGAAACTGGACCTGAGACCCGGTACTTC; CDR3aa: CSVETGPETRYF
j_gene: TRBJ1-2; abundance: NA; v_gene: TRBV5-1; d_gene: NA; CDR3nt: TGCGCCAGCAGCTTGGAGGTACAGGGAAATGGCTACACCTTC; CDR3aa: CASSLEVQGNGYTF
j_gene: TRBJ2-1; abundance: few; v_gene: TRBV11-1; d_gene: NA; CDR3nt: TGTGCCAGCAGCTTAGGGGAAGGTGGTGGGCAGTTCTTC; CDR3aa: CASSLGEGGGQFF
j_gene: TRBJ2-7; abundance: NA; v_gene: TRBV30; d_gene: TRBD1; CDR3nt: TGTGCCTGGAGTGGGAGACAGGGGAGTACCTACGAGCAGTACTTC; CDR3aa: CAWSGRQGSTYEQYF
j_gene: TRBJ2-5; abundance: NA; v_gene: TRBV28; d_gene: NA; CDR3nt: TGTGCCAGCGGACAGTGGGAGACCCAGTACTTC; CDR3aa: CASGQWETQYF
j_gene: TRBJ1-3; abundance: NA; v_gene: TRBV11-2; d_gene: NA; CDR3nt: TGTGCCAGCAGCTTAGACCCGACAGACACCATATATTTT; CDR3aa: CASSLDPTDTIYF
j_gene: TRBJ1-6; abundance: few; v_gene: TRBV5-1; d_gene: NA; CDR3nt: TGCGCCAGCAGCTTGAGGCCGGGAGGGAACTCACCCCTCCACTTT; CDR3aa: CASSLRPGGNSPLHF
j_gene: TRBJ2-5; abundance: NA; v_gene: TRBV7-2; d_gene: TRBD2; CDR3nt: TGTGCCAGCAGCGTCGTTACTAGCGGGTGGGAGGGAGAGACCCAGTACTTC; CDR3aa: CASSVVTSGWEGETQYF
j_gene: TRBJ2-3; abundance: NA; v_gene: TRBV5-4; d_gene: TRBD1; CDR3nt: TGTGCCAGCAGCCTGACAGGGATCGATACGCAGTATTTT; CDR3aa: CASSLTGIDTQYF
j_gene: TRBJ1-6; abundance: many; v_gene: TRBV9; d_gene: NA; CDR3nt: TGTGCCAGCAGCGATTCGCTCCATTCACCCCTCCACTTT; CDR3aa: CASSDSLHSPLHF
j_gene: TRBJ2-7; abundance: NA; v_gene: TRBV7-6; d_gene: TRBD2; CDR3nt: TGTGCCAGCAGCTTAGCGCCGGTAGCGGGGGGGCCGGAGCAGTACTTC; CDR3aa: CASSLAPVAGGPEQYF
j_gene: TRBJ1-4; abundance: NA; v_gene: TRBV6-6; d_gene: NA; CDR3nt: TGTGCCAGCAGCCGGGGGGGCACGGATGAAAAACTGTTTTTT; CDR3aa: CASSRGGTDEKLFF
j_gene: TRBJ2-7; abundance: NA; v_gene: TRBV11-2; d_gene: TRBD1; CDR3nt: TGTGCCAGCAGCTTAGACCAAAGGACAGGGGCCGAGCAGTACTTC; CDR3aa: CASSLDQRTGAEQYF
j_gene: TRBJ2-1; abundance: few; v_gene: TRBV11-2; d_gene: TRBD2; CDR3nt: TGTGCCAGCAGCGGACTAGCGGGAAGGGGGGATGAGCAGTTCTTC; CDR3aa: CASSGLAGRGDEQFF
j_gene: TRBJ1-6; abundance: NA; v_gene: TRBV2; d_gene: NA; CDR3nt: TGTGCCAGCAGGCAGGGTACGGAGAATTCACCCCTCCACTTT; CDR3aa: CASRQGTENSPLHF
j_gene: TRBJ2-3; abundance: NA; v_gene: TRBV25-1; d_gene: NA; CDR3nt: TGTGCCAGCAGCACTCAGGACTTCACAGATACGCAGTATTTT; CDR3aa: CASSTQDFTDTQYF
j_gene: TRBJ1-1; abundance: NA; v_gene: TRBV18; d_gene: TRBD1; CDR3nt: TGTGCCAGCTCGCCGACAGGGGGCACTGAAGCTTTCTTT; CDR3aa: CASSPTGGTEAFF
j_gene: TRBJ2-5; abundance: few; v_gene: TRBV2; d_gene: NA; CDR3nt: TGTGCCAGTAGTTCCGGTCTAGGAAGAGAGACCCAGTACTTC; CDR3aa: CASSSGLGRETQYF
j_gene: TRBJ1-5; abundance: NA; v_gene: TRBV30; d_gene: NA; CDR3nt: TGTGCCTGGAGCAAGGGTTTGGGGGACAGCAATCAGCCCCAGCATTTT; CDR3aa: CAWSKGLGDSNQPQHF
j_gene: TRBJ2-1; abundance: NA; v_gene: TRBV28; d_gene: TRBD2; CDR3nt: TGTGCCAGCAGCTCGGGGGGTGCCCAGACCGACAATGAGCAGTTCTTC; CDR3aa: CASSSGGAQTDNEQFF
j_gene: TRBJ2-1; abundance: NA; v_gene: TRBV5-1; d_gene: NA; CDR3nt: TGCGCCAGCAGCCCGACCACTAGCAGCCGTGAGCAGTTCTTC; CDR3aa: CASSPTTSSREQFF
j_gene: TRBJ2-5; abundance: NA; v_gene: TRBV7-7; d_gene: TRBD2; CDR3nt: TGTGCTAGCAGCTTGGTAGCGGGGGGACCTAATCAAGAGACCCAGTACTTC; CDR3aa: CASSLVAGGPNQETQYF
j_gene: TRBJ2-1; abundance: NA; v_gene: TRBV4-3; d_gene: TRBD2; CDR3nt: TGCGCCAGCAGCCAAACTCGTCGTCTAGCGGGAGGGACGCGGGGTCTCGATGAGCAGTTCTTC; CDR3aa: CASSQTRRLAGGTRGLDEQFF
j_gene: TRBJ1-1; abundance: NA; v_gene: TRBV21-1; d_gene: NA; CDR3nt: TGTGCCAGCAGCTCGCACTTACCGGGACAGGTAATTAACACTGAAGCTTTCTTT; CDR3aa: CASSSHLPGQVINTEAFF
j_gene: TRBJ1-3; abundance: NA; v_gene: TRBV9; d_gene: NA; CDR3nt: TGTGCCAGCAGCGTAGCTACTGGAAACACCATATATTTT; CDR3aa: CASSVATGNTIYF
j_gene: TRBJ2-3; abundance: NA; v_gene: TRBV19; d_gene: TRBD2; CDR3nt: TGTGCCAGTAGTCCCTCGGCTAGCGGGGTCACAGATACGCAGTATTTT; CDR3aa: CASSPSASGVTDTQYF
j_gene: TRBJ1-5; abundance: few; v_gene: TRBV6-5; d_gene: NA; CDR3nt: TGTGCCAGCAGTCGGGTGGATAGCAATCAGCCCCAGCATTTT; CDR3aa: CASSRVDSNQPQHF
j_gene: TRBJ1-1; abundance: NA; v_gene: TRBV7-2; d_gene: NA; CDR3nt: TGTGCCAGCAGCCTTTGGGCAGCCAAGGCTGAAGCTTTCTTT; CDR3aa: CASSLWAAKAEAFF
j_gene: TRBJ2-7; abundance: NA; v_gene: TRBV10-2; d_gene: TRBD2; CDR3nt: TGCGCCAGCAGCTCCGGACTAGCGGGCTACGAGCAGTACTTC; CDR3aa: CASSSGLAGYEQYF
j_gene: TRBJ2-3; abundance: many; v_gene: TRBV5-1; d_gene: NA; CDR3nt: TGCGCCAGCAGCTTTACAGATACGCAGTATTTT; CDR3aa: CASSFTDTQYF
j_gene: TRBJ1-3; abundance: NA; v_gene: TRBV29-1; d_gene: NA; CDR3nt: TGCAGCGTTGCGATCAACTCTGGAAACACCATATATTTT; CDR3aa: CSVAINSGNTIYF
j_gene: TRBJ2-5; abundance: many; v_gene: TRBV4-1; d_gene: NA; CDR3nt: TGCGCCAGCAGCCCACTGGGTGTAGGACAAGAGACCCAGTACTTC; CDR3aa: CASSPLGVGQETQYF
j_gene: TRBJ2-7; abundance: many; v_gene: TRBV11-2; d_gene: NA; CDR3nt: TGTGCCACCCTCTACGAGCAGTACTTC; CDR3aa: CATLYEQYF
j_gene: TRBJ2-1; abundance: NA; v_gene: TRBV18; d_gene: NA; CDR3nt: TGTGCCAGCTCAAAGGTTGGCAATGAGCAGTTCTTC; CDR3aa: CASSKVGNEQFF